The clone carrying this T cell receptor beta chain appeared once. The sample is drawn from a study of blood T cell repertoires in COVID-19. Study overall: Material from acute and convalescent COVID-19 was sourced from the United States, Italy and Spain.

Per the original methods: Reference gene primers were amplified, and this amplification served to estimate nucleated cell counts. Repertoires were generated with immunoSEQ multiplex PCR, while TCRdb's copy carries only in-frame clones and drops some. D and trimming come from the DNA, and the V and J calls and clone size come from that table. The sample has under 150,000 clones; about four fifths are singletons. Trimming left V 5 bases short and J 3 bases short, with 10 bases between. The CDR3 sequence is 13 residues long. CDR1 is ENHRY and CDR2 is SYGVKD in the germline V gene. The source of this sequence is a man between 35 and 55 years old with active or convalescent COVID-19. Source material: peripheral blood. The chain links TRBV10-3 to TRBJ1-2, with no clear D. The chain's CDR3 is CAISPNSYYGYTF. The CDR3 bases are TGTGCCATCAGTCCGAACAGTTACTATGGCTACACCTTC.